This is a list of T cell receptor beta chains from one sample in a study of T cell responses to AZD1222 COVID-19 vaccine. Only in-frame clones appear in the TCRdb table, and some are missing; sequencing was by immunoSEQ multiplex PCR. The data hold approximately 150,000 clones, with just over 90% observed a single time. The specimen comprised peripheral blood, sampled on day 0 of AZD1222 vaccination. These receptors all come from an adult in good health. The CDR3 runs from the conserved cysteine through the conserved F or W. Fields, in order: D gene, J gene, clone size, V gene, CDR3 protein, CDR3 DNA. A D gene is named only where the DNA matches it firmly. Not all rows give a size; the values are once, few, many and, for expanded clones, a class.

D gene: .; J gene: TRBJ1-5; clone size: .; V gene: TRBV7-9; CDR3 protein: CASSLGDNSNQPQHF; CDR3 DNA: TGTGCCAGCAGCTTAGGGGACAATTCCAATCAGCCCCAGCATTTT
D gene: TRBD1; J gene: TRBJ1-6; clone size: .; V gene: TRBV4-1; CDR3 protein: CASSPQGASSPLHF; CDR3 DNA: TGCGCCAGCAGCCCCCAGGGGGCATCATCACCCCTCCACTTT
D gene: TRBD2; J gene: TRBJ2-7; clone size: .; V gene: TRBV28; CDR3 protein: CASSLPGTSSRSYEQYF; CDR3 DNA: TGTGCCAGCAGTTTACCCGGGACTAGTAGCAGGTCCTACGAGCAGTACTTC
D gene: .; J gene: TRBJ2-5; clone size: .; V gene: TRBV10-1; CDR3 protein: CASSELVSETQYF; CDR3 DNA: TGCGCCAGCAGTGAGTTGGTTTCGGAGACCCAGTACTTC
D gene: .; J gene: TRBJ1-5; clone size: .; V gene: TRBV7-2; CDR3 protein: CASSLHNQPQHF; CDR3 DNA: TGTGCCAGCAGCCTTCACAATCAGCCCCAGCATTTT
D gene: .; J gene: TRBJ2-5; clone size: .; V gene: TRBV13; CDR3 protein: CASSGDSAETQYF; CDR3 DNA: TGTGCCAGCAGCGGAGACTCGGCGGAGACCCAGTACTTC
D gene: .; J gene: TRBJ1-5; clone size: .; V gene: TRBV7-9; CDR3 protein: CASSLFVGGVKSNQPQHF; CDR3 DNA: TGTGCCAGCAGCTTATTCGTTGGAGGGGTTAAGAGCAATCAGCCCCAGCATTTT
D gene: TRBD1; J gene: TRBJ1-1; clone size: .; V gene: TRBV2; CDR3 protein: CASSSPRDRGNTEAFF; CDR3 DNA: TGTGCCAGCAGTTCACCCCGGGACAGGGGGAACACTGAAGCTTTCTTT
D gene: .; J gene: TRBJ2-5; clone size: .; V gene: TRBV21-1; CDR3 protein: CASSPPIGGVADSDQETQYF; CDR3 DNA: TGTGCCAGCAGTCCTCCGATTGGGGGAGTAGCGGACTCCGACCAAGAGACCCAGTACTTC
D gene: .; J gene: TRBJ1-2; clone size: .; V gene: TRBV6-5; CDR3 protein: CASRPQGATNYGYTF; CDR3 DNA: TGTGCCAGCAGACCACAGGGCGCTACTAACTATGGCTACACCTTC
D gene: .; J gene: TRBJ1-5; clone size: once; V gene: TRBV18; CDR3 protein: CASSGDKRFQPQHF; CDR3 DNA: TGTGCCAGCTCGGGGGATAAGAGGTTCCAGCCCCAGCATTTT
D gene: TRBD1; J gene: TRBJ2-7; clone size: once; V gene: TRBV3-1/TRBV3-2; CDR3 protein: CASSRTGTGVYEQYF; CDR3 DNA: TGTGCCAGCAGTCGCACCGGGACAGGGGTCTACGAGCAGTACTTC
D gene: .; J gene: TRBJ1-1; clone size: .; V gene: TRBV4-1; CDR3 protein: CASSQGEGTEAFF; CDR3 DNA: TGCGCCAGCAGCCAAGGGGAAGGGACTGAAGCTTTCTTT
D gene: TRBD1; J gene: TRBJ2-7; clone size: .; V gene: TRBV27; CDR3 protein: CASSFYRGSYEQYF; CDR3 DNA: TGTGCCAGCAGTTTTTACAGGGGGTCTTACGAGCAGTACTTC
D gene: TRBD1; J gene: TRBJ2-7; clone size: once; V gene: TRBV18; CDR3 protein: CASSPQETGVHEQYF; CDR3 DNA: TGTGCCAGCTCACCACAAGAGACAGGGGTCCACGAGCAGTACTTC
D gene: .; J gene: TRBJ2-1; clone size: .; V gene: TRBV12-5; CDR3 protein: CASGLSNEQFF; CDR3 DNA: TGTGCTAGTGGTTTGTCTAACGAGCAGTTCTTC
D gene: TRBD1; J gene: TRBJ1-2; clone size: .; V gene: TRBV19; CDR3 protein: CASSYTGGRVGYTF; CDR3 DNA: TGTGCCAGTAGTTACACAGGGGGCCGGGTTGGCTACACCTTC
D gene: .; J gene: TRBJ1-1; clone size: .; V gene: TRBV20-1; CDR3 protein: CSASMNTEAFF; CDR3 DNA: TGCAGTGCTAGCATGAACACTGAAGCTTTCTTT
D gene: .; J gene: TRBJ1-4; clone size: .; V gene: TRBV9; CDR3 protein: CASSPRDGTNEKLFF; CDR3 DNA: TGTGCCAGCAGCCCCAGGGACGGTACAAATGAAAAACTGTTTTTT
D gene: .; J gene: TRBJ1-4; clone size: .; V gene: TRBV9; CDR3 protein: CASSAQTTTNEKLFF; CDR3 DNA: TGTGCCAGCAGCGCCCAGACTACAACTAATGAAAAACTGTTTTTT
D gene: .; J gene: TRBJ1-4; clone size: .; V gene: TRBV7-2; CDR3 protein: CASSFRVGDEKLFF; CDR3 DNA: TGTGCCAGCAGCTTCAGGGTTGGTGATGAAAAACTGTTTTTT
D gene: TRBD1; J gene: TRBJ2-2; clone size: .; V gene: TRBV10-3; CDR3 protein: CAIRPGQGGHGELFF; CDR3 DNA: TGTGCCATCAGGCCAGGACAGGGTGGTCACGGGGAGCTGTTTTTT
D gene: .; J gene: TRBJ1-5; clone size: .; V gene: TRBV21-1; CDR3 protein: CASSIPGPGVDQPQHF; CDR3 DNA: TGTGCCAGCAGCATTCCAGGGCCAGGGGTTGATCAGCCCCAGCATTTT
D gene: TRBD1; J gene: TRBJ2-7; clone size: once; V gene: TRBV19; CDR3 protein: CASSIDGTVSYEQYF; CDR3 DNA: TGTGCCAGTAGTATCGATGGGACAGTCTCCTACGAGCAGTACTTC
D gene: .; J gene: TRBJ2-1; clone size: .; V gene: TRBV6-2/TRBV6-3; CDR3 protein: CASSYGPPRTEEQFF; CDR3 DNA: TGTGCCAGCAGTTACGGGCCCCCTCGAACCGAGGAGCAGTTCTTC
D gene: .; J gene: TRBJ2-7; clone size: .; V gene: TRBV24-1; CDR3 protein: CATNRHSALVGEQYF; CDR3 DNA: TGTGCCACCAATCGGCACAGCGCCCTGGTGGGCGAGCAGTACTTC
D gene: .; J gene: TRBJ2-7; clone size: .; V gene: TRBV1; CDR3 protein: CTSSQEGSHYEQYF; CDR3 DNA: TGCACCAGCAGCCAAGAGGGGTCCCACTACGAGCAGTACTTC
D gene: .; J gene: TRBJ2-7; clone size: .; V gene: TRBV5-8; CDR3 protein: CASSLASYEQYF; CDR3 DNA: TGTGCCAGCAGCTTGGCCTCCTACGAGCAGTACTTC
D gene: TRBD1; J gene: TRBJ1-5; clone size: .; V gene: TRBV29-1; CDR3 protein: CSVEQGARSSNQPQHF; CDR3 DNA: TGCAGCGTTGAACAGGGGGCTCGATCGAGCAATCAGCCCCAGCATTTT
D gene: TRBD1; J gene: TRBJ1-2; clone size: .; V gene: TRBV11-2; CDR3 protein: CASSSRQGLYGYTF; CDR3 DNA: TGTGCCAGCAGCTCAAGACAGGGTCTCTATGGCTACACCTTC
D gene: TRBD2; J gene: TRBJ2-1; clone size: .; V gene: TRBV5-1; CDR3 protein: CASSSPGLAGGRSYNEQFF; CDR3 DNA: TGCGCCAGCAGCTCACCGGGACTAGCGGGAGGCCGCTCCTACAATGAGCAGTTCTTC
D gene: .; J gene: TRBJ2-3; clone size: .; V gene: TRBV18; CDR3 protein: CASSRKTGDTDTQYF; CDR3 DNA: TGTGCCAGCTCACGAAAGACAGGAGACACAGATACGCAGTATTTT
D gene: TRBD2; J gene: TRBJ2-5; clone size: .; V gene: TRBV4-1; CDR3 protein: CASSQDRGSGGETQYF; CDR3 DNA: TGCGCCAGCAGCCAAGATCGTGGTAGCGGGGGAGAGACCCAGTACTTC
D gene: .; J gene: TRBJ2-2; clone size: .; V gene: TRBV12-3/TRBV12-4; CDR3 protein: CASSLHTGELFF; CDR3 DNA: TGTGCCAGCAGTTTACACACCGGGGAGCTGTTTTTT
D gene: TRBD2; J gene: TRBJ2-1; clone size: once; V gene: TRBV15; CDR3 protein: CATSRLAGENEQFF; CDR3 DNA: TGTGCCACCAGCCGACTAGCGGGGGAAAATGAGCAGTTCTTC